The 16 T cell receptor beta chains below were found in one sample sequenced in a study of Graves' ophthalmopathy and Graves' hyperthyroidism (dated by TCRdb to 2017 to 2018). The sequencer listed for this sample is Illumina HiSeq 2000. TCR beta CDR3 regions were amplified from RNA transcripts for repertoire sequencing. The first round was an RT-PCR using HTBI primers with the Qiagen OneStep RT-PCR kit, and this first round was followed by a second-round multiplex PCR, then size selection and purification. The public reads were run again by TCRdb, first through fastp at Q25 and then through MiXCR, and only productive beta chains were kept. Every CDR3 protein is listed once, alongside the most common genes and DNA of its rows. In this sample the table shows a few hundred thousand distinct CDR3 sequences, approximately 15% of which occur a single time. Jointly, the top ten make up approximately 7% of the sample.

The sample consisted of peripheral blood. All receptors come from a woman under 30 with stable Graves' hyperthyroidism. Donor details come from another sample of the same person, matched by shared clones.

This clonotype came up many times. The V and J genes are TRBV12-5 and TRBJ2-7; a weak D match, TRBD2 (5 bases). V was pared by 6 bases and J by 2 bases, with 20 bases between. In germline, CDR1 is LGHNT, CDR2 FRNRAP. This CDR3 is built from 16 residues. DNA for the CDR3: TGTGCTAGTGGACCGAGAGGGCAGATTATCCCCTACGAGCAGTACTTC. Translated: CASGPRGQIIPYEQYF. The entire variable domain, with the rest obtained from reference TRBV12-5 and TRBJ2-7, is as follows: DARVTQTPRHKVTEMGQEVTMRCQPILGHNTVFWYRQTMMQGLELLAYFRNRAPLDDSGMPKDRFSAEMPDATLATLKIQPSEPRDSAVYFCASGPRGQIIPYEQYFGPGTRLTVT.

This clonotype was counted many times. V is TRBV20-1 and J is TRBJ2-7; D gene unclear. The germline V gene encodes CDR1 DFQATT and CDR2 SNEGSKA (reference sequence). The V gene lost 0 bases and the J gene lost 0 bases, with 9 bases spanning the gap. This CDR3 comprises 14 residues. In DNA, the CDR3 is TGCAGTGCTAGAGAGTCGGCGGACTCCTACGAGCAGTACTTC. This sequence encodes CSARESADSYEQYF.

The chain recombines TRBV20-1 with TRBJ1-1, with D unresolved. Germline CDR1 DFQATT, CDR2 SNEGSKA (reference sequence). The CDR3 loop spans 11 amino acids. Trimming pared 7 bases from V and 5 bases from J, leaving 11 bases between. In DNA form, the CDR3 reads TGCAGTGAGGGCCTTGAAACTGAAGCTTTCTTT. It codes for CSEGLETEAFF.

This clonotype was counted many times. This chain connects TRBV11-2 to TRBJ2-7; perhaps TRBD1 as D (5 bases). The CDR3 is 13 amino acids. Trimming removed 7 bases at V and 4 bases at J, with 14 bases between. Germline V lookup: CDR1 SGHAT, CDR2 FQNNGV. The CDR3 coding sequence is TGTGCCAGCAACCCGACAGACCATTACGAGCAGTACTTC. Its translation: CASNPTDHYEQYF. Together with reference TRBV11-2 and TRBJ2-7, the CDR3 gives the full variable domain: EAGVAQSPRYKIIEKRQSVAFWCNPISGHATLYWYQQILGQGPKLLIQFQNNGVVDDSQLPKDRFSAERLKGVDSTLKIQPAKLEDSAVYLCASNPTDHYEQYFGPGTRLTVT.

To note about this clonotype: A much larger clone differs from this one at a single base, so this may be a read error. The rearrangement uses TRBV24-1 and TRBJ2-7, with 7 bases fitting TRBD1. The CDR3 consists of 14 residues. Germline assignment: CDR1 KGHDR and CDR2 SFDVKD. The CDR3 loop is CATSGGGQASEQCF. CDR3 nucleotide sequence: TGTGCCACCAGTGGGGGCGGACAGGCATCCGAGCAGTGCTTC.

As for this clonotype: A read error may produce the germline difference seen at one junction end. CDR3 sequence reads: CASSQDRQYTGELFF. The CDR3 nucleotides read TGTGCCAGCAGCCAAGATAGGCAGTACACTGGGGAGCTGTTTTTT. This chain uses TRBV3-1 with TRBJ2-2; D is undetermined. CDR3 length equals 15 residues. CDR1 LGHDT and CDR2 YNNKEL come from the germline V gene (reference sequence).

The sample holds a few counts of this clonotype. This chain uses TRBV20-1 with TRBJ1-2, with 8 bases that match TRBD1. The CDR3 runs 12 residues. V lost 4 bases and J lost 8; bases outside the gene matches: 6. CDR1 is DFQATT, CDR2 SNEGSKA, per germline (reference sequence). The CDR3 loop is CSATRQGTGYTF. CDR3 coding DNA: TGCAGTGCTACCCGACAGGGGACGGGCTACACCTTC.

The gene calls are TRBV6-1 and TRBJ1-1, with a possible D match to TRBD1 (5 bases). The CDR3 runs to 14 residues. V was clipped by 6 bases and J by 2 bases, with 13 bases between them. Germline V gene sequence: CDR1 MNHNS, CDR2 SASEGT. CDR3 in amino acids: CASRRGNPNTEAFF. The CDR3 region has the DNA TGTGCCAGCAGGAGGGGCAATCCCAACACTGAAGCTTTCTTT.

The CDR3 loop is CASSPGAIPANYGYTF. CDR3 bases: TGTGCCAGCAGCCCGGGGGCCATTCCAGCTAACTATGGCTACACCTTC. J is TRBJ1-2 and V is TRBV11-2; a possible D gene is TRBD1 (6 bases). CDR3 size: 16 residues. The germline V gene encodes CDR1 SGHAT and CDR2 FQNNGV. Deletions cut 5 bases from V and 0 bases from J, with 16 bases between.

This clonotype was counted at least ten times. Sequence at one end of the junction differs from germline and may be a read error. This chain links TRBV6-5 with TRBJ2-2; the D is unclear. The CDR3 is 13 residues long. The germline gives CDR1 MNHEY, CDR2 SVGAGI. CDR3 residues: CATSVSTTGELFF. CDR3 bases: TGTGCCACCAGTGTCTCGACCACCGGGGAGCTGTTTTTT.

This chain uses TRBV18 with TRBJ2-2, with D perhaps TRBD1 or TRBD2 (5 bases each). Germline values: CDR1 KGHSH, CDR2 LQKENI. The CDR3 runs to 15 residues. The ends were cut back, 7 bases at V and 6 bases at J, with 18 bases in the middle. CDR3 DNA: TGTGCCAGCTTCCCGAGGGACGGGGTCGCCGGGGAGCTGTTTTTT. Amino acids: CASFPRDGVAGELFF.

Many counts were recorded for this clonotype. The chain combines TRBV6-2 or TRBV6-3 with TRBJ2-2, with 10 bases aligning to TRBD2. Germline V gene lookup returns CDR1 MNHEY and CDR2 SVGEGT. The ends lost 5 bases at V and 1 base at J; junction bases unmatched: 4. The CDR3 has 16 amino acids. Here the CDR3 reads CASSRSGGLNTGELFF. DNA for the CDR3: TGTGCCAGCAGTCGTAGCGGGGGGTTGAACACCGGGGAGCTGTTTTTT.

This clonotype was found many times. This chain's CDR3 is CASRKSTEEAFF. Written as DNA, the CDR3 is TGTGCCAGCAGGAAATCGACAGAAGAAGCTTTCTTT. The V and J genes are TRBV6-1 and TRBJ1-1; possible D gene TRBD1, 5 bases. The CDR3 is made up of 12 amino acids. The V and J ends lost 6 bases and 8 bases respectively, with 13 bases between them. CDR1 and CDR2 from the germline V gene are MNHNS and SASEGT.

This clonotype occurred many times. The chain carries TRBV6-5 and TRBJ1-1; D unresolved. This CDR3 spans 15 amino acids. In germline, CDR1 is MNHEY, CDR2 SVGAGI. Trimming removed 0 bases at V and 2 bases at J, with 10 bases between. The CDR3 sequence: CASSYSGKDNTEAFF. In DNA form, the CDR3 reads TGTGCCAGCAGTTACTCAGGGAAGGATAACACTGAAGCTTTCTTT.

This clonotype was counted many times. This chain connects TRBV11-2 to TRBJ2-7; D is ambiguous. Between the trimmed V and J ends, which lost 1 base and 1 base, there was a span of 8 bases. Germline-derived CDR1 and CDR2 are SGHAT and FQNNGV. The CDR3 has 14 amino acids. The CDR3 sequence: CASSLGRPSYEQYF. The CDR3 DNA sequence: TGTGCCAGCAGCTTAGGACGGCCTTCCTACGAGCAGTACTTC.

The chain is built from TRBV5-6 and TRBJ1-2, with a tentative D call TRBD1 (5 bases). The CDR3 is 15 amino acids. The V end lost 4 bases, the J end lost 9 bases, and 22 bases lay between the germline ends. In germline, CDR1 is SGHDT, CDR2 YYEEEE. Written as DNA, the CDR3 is TGTGCCAGCAGCGGTAATACAGGACTCGATGGAAGCTACACCTTC. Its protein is CASSGNTGLDGSYTF.